The 20 T cell receptor beta chains below all came from one sample that was sequenced in a study of human T cells and chemical hapten exposure. Time point specified: healthy volunteer bleed at 2 weeks. From whole blood left unfractionated, total RNA was extracted. MiXCR was run by TCRdb on the RACE reads, yielding one entry per CDR3 protein. The sample includes under 95,000 distinct CDR3 sequences, around 9% of them seen just once. The specimen was whole blood. Receptors were obtained from a female donor in good health. Some clones in this sample may be carry-over from other donors' samples.

This clonotype was detected only a few times. The rearrangement uses TRBV25-1 and TRBJ1-2, with D maybe TRBD1 (6 bases). V shed 6 bases and J shed 7 bases, with 12 bases lying between them. Looked up from germline, CDR1 is MGHDK and CDR2 is SYGVNS. The CDR3 has 12 residues. CDR3 sequence (DNA): TGTGCCAGCAGCTTACAGGGTTTTGGCTACACCTTC. Translation: CASSLQGFGYTF.

This clonotype turned up a few times. The chain joins TRBV7-2 to TRBJ1-2; 10 nucleotides match TRBD1. The CDR3 contains 15 residues. Germline V gene data show CDR1 as SGHTA and CDR2 as FQGNSA. V was pared by 3 bases and J by 4 bases, with 5 bases of the junction left unmatched. Here the CDR3 DNA reads TGTGCCAGCAGCTTTGGGACAGGGGTGGCCTATGGCTACACCTTC. Translated: CASSFGTGVAYGYTF.

This clonotype was counted between two and nine times. The rearrangement links TRBV19 to TRBJ2-7; the D gene is possibly TRBD1 (6 bases). CDR1 is LNHDA and CDR2 is SQIVND in the germline V gene (reference sequence). This CDR3 spans 13 amino acids. Deletions cut 2 bases from V and 7 bases from J, with 12 bases between. The CDR3 is CASSIPQGREQYF. CDR3 bases: TGTGCCAGTAGTATACCCCAGGGGCGGGAGCAGTACTTC. The full variable domain, its missing parts supplied by reference TRBV19 and TRBJ2-7, is DGGITQSPKYLFRKEGQNVTLSCEQNLNHDAMYWYRQDPGQGLRLIYYSQIVNDFQKGDIAEGYSVSREKKESFPLTVTSAQKNPTAFYLCASSIPQGREQYFGPGTRLTVT.

This clonotype has more than one count but fewer than ten. The chain couples TRBV11-2 to TRBJ2-3; TRBD1 aligns across 7 bases. The V and J ends lost 4 bases and 2 bases, in that order; junction bases with no gene match: 9. Germline values: CDR1 SGHAT, CDR2 FQNNGV. The CDR3 contains 16 residues. DNA of the CDR3: TGTGCCAGCAGCTCCTACAGGGGCCGAGTCACAGATACGCAGTATTTT. It yields the protein CASSSYRGRVTDTQYF.

The chain uses TRBV28 and TRBJ2-5; TRBD2 matches at 11 bases. The V segment lost 3 bases and the J segment 6 bases; nucleotides outside the gene matches: 9. The germline CDR1 and CDR2 sequences are MDHEN and SYDVKM. The CDR3 loop spans 16 amino acids. The CDR3 sequence: CASSFSTSGMSQTQYF. The CDR3 nucleotides are TGTGCCAGCAGTTTTTCGACTAGCGGGATGTCCCAGACCCAGTACTTC.

This clonotype was observed a few times. This chain uses TRBV9 with TRBJ2-3; D is unclear. The germline gives CDR1 SGDLS, CDR2 YYNGEE. This CDR3 has 14 residues. Trimming shortened V by 0 bases and J by 2 bases, and 7 bases separated the two germline ends. CDR3 DNA: TGTGCCAGCAGCGTAGGCCCGGACACAGATACGCAGTATTTT. It encodes CASSVGPDTDTQYF.

The rearrangement uses TRBV12-5 and TRBJ2-1, with 10 bases identical to TRBD2. Germline values: CDR1 LGHNT, CDR2 FRNRAP. The length of the CDR3 is 15 residues. The V and J ends lost 0 bases and 6 bases, in that order; junction bases with no gene match: 2. In DNA form, the CDR3 reads TGTGCTAGTGGTTTGGTCCCTAGCGGGGGCAATGAGCAGTTCTTC. It codes for CASGLVPSGGNEQFF.

This clonotype was picked up many times. V and J are TRBV25-1 and TRBJ1-2; D is possibly TRBD1 (5 bases). Between the trimmed V and J ends, which lost 5 bases and 2 bases, there was a span of 9 bases. Germline loops: CDR1 MGHDK, CDR2 SYGVNS. The CDR3 runs to 13 residues. The CDR3, as DNA: TGTGCCAGCAGTCCACAGGCCAACTATGGCTACACCTTC. It codes for CASSPQANYGYTF.

There are a few counts of this clonotype. The chain carries TRBV10-3 and TRBJ2-2; 10 nucleotides line up with TRBD2. The germline V gene has CDR1 ENHRY and CDR2 SYGVKD. After removal of 3 bases from V and 0 bases from J, the junction contained 4 bases not matched to a gene. The CDR3 length is 17 residues. This CDR3 reads CAISDSSGRANTGELFF. CDR3 sequence (DNA): TGTGCCATCAGTGACTCTAGCGGGAGAGCGAACACCGGGGAGCTGTTTTTT.

This clonotype was seen repeatedly, ten times or more. The J gene is TRBJ2-2, the V gene TRBV29-1; a weak D match, TRBD2 (6 bases). The CDR3 runs to 13 residues. V gave up 5 bases and J gave up 1 base, with 8 bases separating them. The germline V gene encodes CDR1 SQVTM and CDR2 ANQGSEA. CDR3 coding DNA: TGCAGCGTTAATAGCGGGAACACCGGGGAGCTGTTTTTT. Translation: CSVNSGNTGELFF.

This clonotype was seen repeatedly, ten times or more. The chain combines TRBV2 with TRBJ2-7, with TRBD2 matching over 8 bases. The CDR3 sequence is 14 residues long. With 8 bases clipped from V and 4 bases from J, the junction kept 10 bases outside the gene matches. The V gene's germline CDR1 is SNHLY and CDR2 FYNNEI. The CDR3 DNA is TGTGCCAGCCGAACCCGCGGGGGGAGTTACGAGCAGTACTTC. Translating it yields CASRTRGGSYEQYF.

This clonotype was counted a few times. The rearrangement uses TRBV19 and TRBJ1-2, with a weak D call TRBD1 (5 bases). The CDR3 is 14 amino acids. CDR1 is LNHDA and CDR2 is SQIVND in the germline V gene (reference sequence). V was trimmed by 5 bases and J by 6 bases, leaving 16 bases between them. The CDR3 DNA sequence: TGTGCCAGTAGTGCTCAGGGAATACTTAATGGCTACACCTTC. It specifies CASSAQGILNGYTF.

This clonotype turned up a few times. V and J are TRBV7-9 and TRBJ2-7; D possibly uses TRBD1 or TRBD2 (5 bases each). Trimming removed 5 bases at V and 12 bases at J, with 17 bases between. The CDR3 length is 12 residues. CDR1 is SEHNR, CDR2 FQNEAQ, per germline (reference sequence). The CDR3 loop is CASSGRDGLRYF. CDR3 sequence (DNA): TGTGCCAGCAGCGGCCGGGACGGCCTTCGGTACTTC. Complete variable domain (other parts from reference TRBV7-9 and TRBJ2-7): DTGVSQNPRHKITKRGQNVTFRCDPISEHNRLYWYRQTLGQGPEFLTYFQNEAQLEKSRLLSDRFSAERPKGSFSTLEIQRTEQGDSAMYLCASSGRDGLRYFGPGTRLTVT.

The chain is built from TRBV28 and TRBJ2-1; no clear D gene. CDR3 length equals 14 residues. Trimming pared 2 bases from V and 7 bases from J, leaving 12 bases between. CDR1 and CDR2 from the germline V gene are MDHEN and SYDVKM. This chain's CDR3 is CASSLGTAANEQFF. As DNA, the CDR3 is TGTGCCAGCAGTTTAGGCACAGCCGCGAATGAGCAGTTCTTC.

This clonotype was counted ten times or more. The J gene is TRBJ2-3, the V gene TRBV11-2, with no clear D. V was cut by 5 bases and J by 2 bases, with 5 bases left in between. The CDR3 has 12 amino acids. CDR1 is SGHAT, CDR2 FQNNGV, per germline. The CDR3 loop reads CASSPNTDTQYF. The CDR3 DNA is TGTGCCAGCAGCCCCAACACAGATACGCAGTATTTT.

This clonotype was observed many times. The genes are TRBV4-1 and TRBJ1-4, with a possible D match to TRBD1 (5 bases). Germline V CDR1 and CDR2: MGHRA, YSYEKL. The CDR3 runs 18 residues. Trimming shortened V by 0 bases and J by 2 bases, and 16 bases separated the two germline ends. CDR3 sequence reads: CASSQDRGQGRTNEKLFF. The CDR3 DNA reads TGCGCCAGCAGCCAAGATAGGGGTCAGGGTAGGACTAATGAAAAACTGTTTTTT.

This clonotype was seen a few times. The chain joins TRBV3-1 to TRBJ2-6; D is possibly TRBD2 (5 bases). The germline gives CDR1 LGHDT, CDR2 YNNKEL (reference sequence). The V gene lost 6 bases and the J gene lost 0 bases, with 9 bases spanning the gap. The CDR3 consists of 15 residues. Here the CDR3 DNA reads TGTGCCAGCAGTCGGACTGACTCTGGGGCCAACGTCCTGACTTTC. Residues: CASSRTDSGANVLTF.

This clonotype was counted at least ten times. This sequence joins TRBV20-1 and TRBJ1-1; no clear D. CDR1 is DFQATT, CDR2 SNEGSKA, per germline (reference sequence). Trimming left V 1 base short and J 3 bases short, with 12 bases between. The CDR3 is 14 amino acids. CDR3 loop: CSARGGRSYTEAFF. Written as DNA, the CDR3 is TGCAGTGCTAGAGGTGGGCGGAGTTACACTGAAGCTTTCTTT.

The rearrangement uses TRBV6-2 or TRBV6-3 and TRBJ2-2; 9 bases align to TRBD1. This CDR3 is built from 18 residues. Germline V gene lookup returns CDR1 MNHEY and CDR2 SVGEGT. Trimming cost V 0 bases and J 4 bases; bases outside gene matches: 9. This CDR3 is CASSYSKQGAPGTGELFF. DNA of the CDR3: TGTGCCAGCAGTTACTCGAAACAGGGGGCCCCGGGCACCGGGGAGCTGTTTTTT.

In its sample, this clonotype was seen a few times. The rearrangement joins TRBV30 to TRBJ2-1; 8 bases agree with TRBD1. The junction had 11 bases not matched to a gene; V was cut back by 7 bases and J by 9 bases. Germline loops: CDR1 GTSNPN, CDR2 SVGIG (reference sequence). The CDR3 contains 13 residues. Written as DNA, the CDR3 is TGTGCCTTCGCGACAGGGGAGGTGGGTGAGCAGTTCTTC. This sequence encodes CAFATGEVGEQFF.